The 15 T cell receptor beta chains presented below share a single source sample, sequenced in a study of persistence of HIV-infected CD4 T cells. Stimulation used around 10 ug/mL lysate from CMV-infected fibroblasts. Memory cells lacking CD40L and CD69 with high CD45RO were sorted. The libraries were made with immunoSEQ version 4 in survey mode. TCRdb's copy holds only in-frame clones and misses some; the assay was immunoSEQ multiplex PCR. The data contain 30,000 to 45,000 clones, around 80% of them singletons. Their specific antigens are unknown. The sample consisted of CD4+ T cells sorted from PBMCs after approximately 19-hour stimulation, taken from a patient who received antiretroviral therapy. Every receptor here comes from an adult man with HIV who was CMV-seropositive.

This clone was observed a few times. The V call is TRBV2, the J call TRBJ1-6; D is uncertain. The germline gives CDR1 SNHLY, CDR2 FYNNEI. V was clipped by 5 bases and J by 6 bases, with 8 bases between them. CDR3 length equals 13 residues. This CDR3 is CASSPESNSPLHF. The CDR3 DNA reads TGTGCCAGCAGTCCCGAATCTAATTCACCCCTCCACTTT.

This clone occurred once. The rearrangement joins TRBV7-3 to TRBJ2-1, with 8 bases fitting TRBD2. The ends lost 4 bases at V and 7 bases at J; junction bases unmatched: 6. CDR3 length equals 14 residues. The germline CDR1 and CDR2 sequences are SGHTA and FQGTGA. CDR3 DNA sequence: TGTGCCAGCAGCTCCGGCGGGGGGCGGAATGAGCAGTTCTTC. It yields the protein CASSSGGGRNEQFF.

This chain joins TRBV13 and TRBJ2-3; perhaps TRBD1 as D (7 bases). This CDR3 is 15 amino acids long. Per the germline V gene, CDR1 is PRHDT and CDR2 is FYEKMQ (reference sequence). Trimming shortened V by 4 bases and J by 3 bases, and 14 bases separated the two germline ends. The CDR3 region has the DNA TGTGCCAGCAGCTCGGGAGACAGGGCGACAGATACGCAGTATTTT. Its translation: CASSSGDRATDTQYF.

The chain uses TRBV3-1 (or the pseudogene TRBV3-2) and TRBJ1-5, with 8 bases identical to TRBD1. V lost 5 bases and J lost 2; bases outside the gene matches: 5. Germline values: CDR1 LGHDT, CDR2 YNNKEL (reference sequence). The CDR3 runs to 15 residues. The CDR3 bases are TGTGCCAGCAGCTCCTCAGGGGGCGGCAATCAGCCCCAGCATTTT. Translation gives CASSSSGGGNQPQHF.

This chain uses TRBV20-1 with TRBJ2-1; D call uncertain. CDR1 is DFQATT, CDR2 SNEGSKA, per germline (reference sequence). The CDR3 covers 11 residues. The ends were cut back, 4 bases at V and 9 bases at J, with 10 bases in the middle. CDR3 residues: CSATPGSEQFF. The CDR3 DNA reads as TGCAGTGCTACACCGGGCAGTGAGCAGTTCTTC.

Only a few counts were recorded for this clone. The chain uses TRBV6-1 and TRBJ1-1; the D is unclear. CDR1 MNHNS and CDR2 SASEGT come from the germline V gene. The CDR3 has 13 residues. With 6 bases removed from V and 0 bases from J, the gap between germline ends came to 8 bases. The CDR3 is CASSGQMNTEAFF. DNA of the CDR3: TGTGCCAGCAGCGGGCAGATGAACACTGAAGCTTTCTTT.

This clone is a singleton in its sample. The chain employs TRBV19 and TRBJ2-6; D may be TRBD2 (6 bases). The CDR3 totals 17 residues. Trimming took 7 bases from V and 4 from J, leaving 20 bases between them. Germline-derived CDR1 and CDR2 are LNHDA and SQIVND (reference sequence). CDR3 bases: TGTGCCAGTACCCTCCTTATTGGGGGGTCCGGGGCCAACGTCCTGACTTTC. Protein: CASTLLIGGSGANVLTF.

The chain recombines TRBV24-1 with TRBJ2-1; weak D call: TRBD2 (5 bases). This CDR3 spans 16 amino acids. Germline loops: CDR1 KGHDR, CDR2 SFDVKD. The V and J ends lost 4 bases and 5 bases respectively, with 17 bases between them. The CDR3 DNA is TGTGCCACCAGTGACCCTGCCCGGGGAACGGACAATGAGCAGTTCTTC. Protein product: CATSDPARGTDNEQFF.

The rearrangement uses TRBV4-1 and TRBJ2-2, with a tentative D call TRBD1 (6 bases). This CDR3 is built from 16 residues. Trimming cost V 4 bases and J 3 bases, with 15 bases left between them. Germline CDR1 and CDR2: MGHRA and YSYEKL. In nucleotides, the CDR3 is TGCGCCAGCAGCCTACATGCGGCAGGGGACACCGGGGAGCTGTTTTTT. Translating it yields CASSLHAAGDTGELFF.

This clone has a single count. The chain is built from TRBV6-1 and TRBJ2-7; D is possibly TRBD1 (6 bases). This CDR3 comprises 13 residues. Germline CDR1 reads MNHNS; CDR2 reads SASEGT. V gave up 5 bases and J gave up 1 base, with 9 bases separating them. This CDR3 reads CASSRDISYEQYF. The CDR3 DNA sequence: TGTGCCAGCAGTCGGGACATTTCCTACGAGCAGTACTTC.

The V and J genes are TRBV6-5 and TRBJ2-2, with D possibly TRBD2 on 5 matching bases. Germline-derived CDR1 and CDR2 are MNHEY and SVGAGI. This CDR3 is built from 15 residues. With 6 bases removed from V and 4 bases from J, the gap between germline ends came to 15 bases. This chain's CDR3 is CASSPGSAGTGELFF. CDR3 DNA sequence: TGTGCCAGCAGCCCGGGGAGTGCGGGCACCGGGGAGCTGTTTTTT.

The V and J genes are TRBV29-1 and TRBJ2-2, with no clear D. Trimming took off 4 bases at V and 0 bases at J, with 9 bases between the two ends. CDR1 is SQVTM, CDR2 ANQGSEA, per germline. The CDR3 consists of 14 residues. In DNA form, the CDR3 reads TGCAGCGTTGGGACGTTTACGAACACCGGGGAGCTGTTTTTT. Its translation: CSVGTFTNTGELFF.

The CDR3 sequence is CASSLVVAGGEEQYF. The CDR3 bases are TGTGCCAGCAGTTTAGTTGTGGCAGGGGGCGAAGAGCAGTACTTC. This chain connects TRBV28 to TRBJ2-7; 8 bases are shared with TRBD1. Germline loops: CDR1 MDHEN, CDR2 SYDVKM. J was trimmed by 7 bases and V by 2 bases; bases with no gene match: 10. This CDR3 comprises 15 residues.

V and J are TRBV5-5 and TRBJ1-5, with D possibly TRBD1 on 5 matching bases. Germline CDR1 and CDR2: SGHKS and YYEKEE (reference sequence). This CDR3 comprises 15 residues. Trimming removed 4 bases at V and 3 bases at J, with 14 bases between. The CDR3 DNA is TGTGCCAGCAGCCAAGTTGCAGGGCCCAATCAGCCCCAGCATTTT. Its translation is CASSQVAGPNQPQHF. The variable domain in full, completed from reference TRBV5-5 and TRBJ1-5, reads DAGVTQSPTHLIKTRGQQVTLRCSPISGHKSVSWYQQVLGQGPQFIFQYYEKEERGRGNFPDRFSARQFPNYSSELNVNALLLGDSALYLCASSQVAGPNQPQHFGDGTRLSIL.

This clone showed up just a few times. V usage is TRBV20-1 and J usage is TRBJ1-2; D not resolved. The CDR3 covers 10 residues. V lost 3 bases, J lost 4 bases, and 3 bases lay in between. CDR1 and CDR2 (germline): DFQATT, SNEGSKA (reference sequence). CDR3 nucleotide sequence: TGCAGTGCTAGTCTCTATGGCTACACCTTC. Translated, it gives CSASLYGYTF.